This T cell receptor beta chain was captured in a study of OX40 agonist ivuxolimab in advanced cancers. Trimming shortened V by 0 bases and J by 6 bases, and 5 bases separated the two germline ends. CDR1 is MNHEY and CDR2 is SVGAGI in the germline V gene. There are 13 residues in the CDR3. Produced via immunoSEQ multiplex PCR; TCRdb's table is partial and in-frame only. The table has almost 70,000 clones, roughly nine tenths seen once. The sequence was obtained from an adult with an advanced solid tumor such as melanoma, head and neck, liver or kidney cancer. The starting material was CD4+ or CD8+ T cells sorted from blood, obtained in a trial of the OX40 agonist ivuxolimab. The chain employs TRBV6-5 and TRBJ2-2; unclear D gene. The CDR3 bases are TGTGCCAGCAGTTACTCTGAGGCCGGGGAGCTGTTTTTT. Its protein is CASSYSEAGELFF.